This T cell receptor beta chain was captured by sequencing in a study of control samples from healthy donors and cancer patients (dated by TCRdb to about 2020). About this clone: Its antigen is still unknown. No much larger clone exists at a distance of one base, and base qualities are not known.

V sheds 9 bases and J sheds 1 base, leaving 6 bases between their ends. The germline V gene (reference sequence) gives CDR1 as LNHNV and CDR2 as YYDKDF. The CDR3 covers 12 residues, taking in both the cysteine and the phenylalanine. The retained sequence is limited to the CDR3, 36 bases, with the frame set at the first base. Library creation used the immunoSEQ multiplex PCR assay. TCRdb re-hosts the immuneACCESS table, in-frame sequences only. Its copies lack some clones; in the studies checked, an unresolved V gene accounts for under half of them, and the cause for the rest is not known. Present in this sample are 100,000 to 150,000 clones, 85% to 95% of which were seen just once. The top ten hold about 3.6% of the sample.

Sequencing was carried out using blood. The TCR comes from a man in his thirties or forties in good health. The sequence is built from TRBV15 and TRBJ2-2; the D gene cannot be resolved reliably. The CDR3 here reads CATAWNTGELFF. In nucleotides, the sequence is TGTGCCACGGCGTGGAACACCGGGGAGCTGTTTTTT. With the rest looked up from the reference TRBV15 and TRBJ2-2 genes rather than sequenced, the full variable domain is DAMVIQNPRYQVTQFGKPVTLSCSQTLNHNVMYWYQQKSSQAPKLLFHYYDKDFNNEADTPDNFQSRRPNTSFCFLDIRSPGLGDTAMYLCATAWNTGELFFGEGSRLTVL.